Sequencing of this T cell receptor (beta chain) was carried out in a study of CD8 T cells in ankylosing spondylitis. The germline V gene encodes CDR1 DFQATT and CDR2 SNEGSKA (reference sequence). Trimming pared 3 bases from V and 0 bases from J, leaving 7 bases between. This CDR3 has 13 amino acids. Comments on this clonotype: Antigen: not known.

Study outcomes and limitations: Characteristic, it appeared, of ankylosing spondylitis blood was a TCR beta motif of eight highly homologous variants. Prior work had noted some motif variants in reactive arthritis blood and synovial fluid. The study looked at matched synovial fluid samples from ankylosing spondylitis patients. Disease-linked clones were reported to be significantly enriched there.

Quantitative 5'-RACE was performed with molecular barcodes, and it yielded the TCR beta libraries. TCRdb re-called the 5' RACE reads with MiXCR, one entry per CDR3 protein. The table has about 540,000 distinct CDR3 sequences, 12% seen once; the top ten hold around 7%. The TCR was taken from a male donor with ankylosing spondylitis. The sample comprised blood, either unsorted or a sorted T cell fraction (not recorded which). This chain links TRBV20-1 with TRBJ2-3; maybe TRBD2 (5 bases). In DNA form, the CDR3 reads TGCAGTGCTAGCTGGAGGAGCACAGATACGCAGTATTTT. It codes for CSASWRSTDTQYF.